This TCR beta chain was retrieved from a study of shared clonotypes between healthy human individuals (dated by TCRdb to 2020 to 2021). For the study in its entirety: The cohort comprised two women and three men aged 18 to 49 years. The study deeply sequenced blood TCR repertoires of about five healthy adults to estimate repertoire size and the extent of clonotype sharing between individuals. To increase sequencing depth and limit assay-specific biases, different laboratories used diverse techniques to prepare libraries and sequence TCR repertoires. Per donor, leukapheresis produced somewhere between about 0.8 and 9 billion PBMCs. Results the study describes overall, beyond this receptor: The small number of donors limited the genetic and exposure-history diversity represented. Pairwise subsampling indicated that sequencing depth was expected to affect the degree of clonotype sharing among donors. Sampling was limited to blood, and TCR repertoires in tissue likely differ from TCR repertoires in blood.

This clone was counted at least ten times. Its antigen target is currently unknown. No base quality information exists; no much larger clone differs at one position. The CDR3 spans 14 residues, from the cysteine through the phenylalanine. Only the CDR3 part of the read is kept: 42 bases, read in frame from the first base. V and J lose 0 bases and 5 bases, and a span of 8 bases separates them. For CDR1 and CDR2, the germline V gene lists MGHRA and YSYEKL. Using the deep immunoSEQ assay, multiplex PCR amplified TCR CDR3 regions from genomic DNA. Extracted genomic DNA from each cell subset was distributed evenly across all wells of several immunoSEQ 96-well plates, and each plate was treated as a replicate. Each replicate PCR for unsorted PBMC received 300 to 350 ng genomic DNA, equal to 30,000 to 35,000 T cell genomes. Ten immunoSEQ deep assay plates were used to sequence the unsorted PBMC genomic DNA. Purified libraries were measured with a Qubit 3.0 fluorometer, size-checked on a Bioanalyzer 2100, and measured again with the KAPA Library Quantification kit. Every immunoSEQ 96-well plate was sequenced on a dedicated single-read 150-cycle Illumina NextSeq 550 flow cell. The authors processed their data as follows. Because the immunoSEQ output held only junctional sequences and lacked quality scores, the filtering could not match the filtering applied to full-length reads. To assign V/J genes and CDR3, sequences were annotated using PyIR, a Python wrapper for IgBLAST v1.9, with IMGT germline references. Reads were filtered out if the reads had weak V/J assignments (E-value above 1e-6), no CDR3, stop codons, out-of-frame junctions, or ambiguous translated residues. V3J clonotypes were defined as sequences sharing an identical inferred V gene, J gene, and CDR3 amino acid sequence. The percentage overlap between two repertoires was calculated by dividing the number of shared unique clonotypes by the size of the smaller repertoire. Richness of each repertoire was evaluated using RTK rarefaction, the Chao1 estimator, and Recon v2.1 estimates of unobserved clonotypes. TCRdb's version of the immuneACCESS table is confined to in-frame rearrangements and falls short of the full clone set. An unresolved V gene accounts for under half of the shortfall where checked; the remainder is of unknown origin. Clone size and the V and J calls come from that table; the DNA yielded D and trimming. The sample table records about 100,000 clones; about half of these occur just once. Roughly 15% of the sample rests with the top ten.

Donors were healthy HIV-negative adults with no recently reported acute infections or vaccinations. Every donor was a Caucasian adult living in Nashville, Tennessee, USA. In the unsorted samples, 85 million to 100 million PBMCs were counted, and genomic DNA was extracted using the QIAamp DNA Blood Mini kit. Blood was collected by leukapheresis, and PBMCs were isolated by Ficoll-Histopaque density gradient centrifugation and then cryopreserved in liquid nitrogen vapor phase. The chain is made from TRBV4-1 and TRBJ1-5; the D gene lacks a confident call. The receptor was derived from a middle-aged woman in good health. Some clones in this sample may be carry-over from other donors' samples. Sequencing was done on a sample of PBMCs. The sequenced DNA is TGCGCCAGCAGCCAAGATGGAGGGTATCAGCCCCAGCATTTT. The resulting protein is CASSQDGGYQPQHF.